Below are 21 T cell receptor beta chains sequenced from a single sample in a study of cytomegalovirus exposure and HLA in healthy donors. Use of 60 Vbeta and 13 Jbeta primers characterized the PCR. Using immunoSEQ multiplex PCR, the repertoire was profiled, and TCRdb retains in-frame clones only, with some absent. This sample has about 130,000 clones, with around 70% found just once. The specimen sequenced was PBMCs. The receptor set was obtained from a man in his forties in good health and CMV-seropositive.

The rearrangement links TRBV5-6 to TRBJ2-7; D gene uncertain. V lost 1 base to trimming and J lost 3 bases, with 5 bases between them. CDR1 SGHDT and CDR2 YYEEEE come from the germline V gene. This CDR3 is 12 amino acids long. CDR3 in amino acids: CASSLSYYEQYF. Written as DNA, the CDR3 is TGTGCCAGCAGCTTGTCCTACTACGAGCAGTACTTC.

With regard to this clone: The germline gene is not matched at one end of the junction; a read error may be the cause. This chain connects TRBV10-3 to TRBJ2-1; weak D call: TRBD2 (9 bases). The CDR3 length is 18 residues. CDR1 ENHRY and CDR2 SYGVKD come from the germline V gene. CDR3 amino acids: CAISQSGQGGLARSEQFF. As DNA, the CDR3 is TGTGCCATCAGTCAGTCCGGACAGGGTGGACTAGCGCGATCAGAGCAGTTCTTC.

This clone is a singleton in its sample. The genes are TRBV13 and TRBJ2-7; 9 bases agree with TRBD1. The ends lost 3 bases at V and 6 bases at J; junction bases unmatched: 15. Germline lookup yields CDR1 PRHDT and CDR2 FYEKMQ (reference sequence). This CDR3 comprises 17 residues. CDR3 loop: CASSFTTLTGGEVEQYF. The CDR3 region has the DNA TGTGCCAGCAGCTTCACGACCCTCACAGGGGGCGAAGTCGAGCAGTACTTC.

The CDR3 DNA is TGTGCCAGCAGCTTAGGGCCAGGGGCGAGCGGCTACACCTTC. Protein sequence: CASSLGPGASGYTF. The V and J genes are TRBV7-2 and TRBJ1-2; tentatively, D is TRBD1 (6 bases). Germline CDR1 is SGHTA and CDR2 is FQGNSA. Trimming removed 1 base at V and 8 bases at J, with 14 bases between. The CDR3 loop spans 14 amino acids.

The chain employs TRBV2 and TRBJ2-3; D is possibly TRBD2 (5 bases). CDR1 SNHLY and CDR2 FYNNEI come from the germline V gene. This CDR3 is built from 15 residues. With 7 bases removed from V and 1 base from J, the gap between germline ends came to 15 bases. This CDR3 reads CASILWERGTDTQYF. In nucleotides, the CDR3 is TGTGCCAGCATTTTATGGGAGAGGGGCACAGATACGCAGTATTTT.

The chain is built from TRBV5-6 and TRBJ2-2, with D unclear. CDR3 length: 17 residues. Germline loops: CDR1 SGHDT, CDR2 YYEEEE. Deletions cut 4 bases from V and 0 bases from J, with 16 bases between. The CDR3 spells CASSAEKYRPNTGELFF. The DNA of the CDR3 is TGTGCCAGCAGCGCGGAAAAGTATCGTCCGAACACCGGGGAGCTGTTTTTT.

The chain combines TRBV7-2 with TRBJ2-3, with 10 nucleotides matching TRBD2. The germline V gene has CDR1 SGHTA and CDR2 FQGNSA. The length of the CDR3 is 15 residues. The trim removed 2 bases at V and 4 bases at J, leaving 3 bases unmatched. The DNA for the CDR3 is TGTGCCAGCAGCTTACTAGCGGGAGTCGCAGATACGCAGTATTTT. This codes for CASSLLAGVADTQYF.

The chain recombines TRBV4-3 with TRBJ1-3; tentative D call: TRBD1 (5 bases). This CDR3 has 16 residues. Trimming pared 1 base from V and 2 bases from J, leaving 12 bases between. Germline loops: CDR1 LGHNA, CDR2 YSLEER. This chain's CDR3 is CASSQGLQAAGNTIYF. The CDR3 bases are TGCGCCAGCAGCCAAGGGTTACAGGCTGCTGGAAACACCATATATTTT.

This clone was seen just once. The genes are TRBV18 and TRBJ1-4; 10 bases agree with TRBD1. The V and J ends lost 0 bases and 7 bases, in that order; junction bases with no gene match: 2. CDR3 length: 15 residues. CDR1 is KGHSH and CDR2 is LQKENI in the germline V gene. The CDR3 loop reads CASSPPGQGREKLFF. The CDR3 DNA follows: TGTGCCAGCTCACCACCGGGACAGGGGCGTGAAAAACTGTTTTTT.

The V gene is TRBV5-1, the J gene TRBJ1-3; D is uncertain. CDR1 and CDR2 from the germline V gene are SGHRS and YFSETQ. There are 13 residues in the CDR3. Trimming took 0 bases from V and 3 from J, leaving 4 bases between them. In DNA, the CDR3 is TGCGCCAGCAGCTTGGACAGTGGAAACACCATATATTTT. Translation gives CASSLDSGNTIYF.

CDR3 coding DNA: TGTGCCAGCAGTGTAACAGGGTGGAATGAGCAGTTCTTC. It encodes CASSVTGWNEQFF. The chain recombines TRBV6-1 with TRBJ2-1, with D tentatively TRBD1 (6 bases). The CDR3 length is 13 residues. Trimming pared 4 bases from V and 7 bases from J, leaving 11 bases between. Germline CDR1 MNHNS, CDR2 SASEGT.

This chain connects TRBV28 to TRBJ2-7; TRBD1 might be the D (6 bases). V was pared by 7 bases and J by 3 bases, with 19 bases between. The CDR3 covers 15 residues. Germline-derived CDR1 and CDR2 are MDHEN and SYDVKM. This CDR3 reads CASTQGQPSYYEQYF. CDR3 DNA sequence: TGTGCCAGCACCCAAGGACAGCCGTCATACTACGAGCAGTACTTC.

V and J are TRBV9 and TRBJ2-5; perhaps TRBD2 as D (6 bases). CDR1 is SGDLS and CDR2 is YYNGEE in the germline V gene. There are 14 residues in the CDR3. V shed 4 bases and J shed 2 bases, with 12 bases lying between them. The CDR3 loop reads CASSPGTYQETQYF. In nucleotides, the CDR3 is TGTGCCAGCAGCCCTGGGACTTATCAAGAGACCCAGTACTTC. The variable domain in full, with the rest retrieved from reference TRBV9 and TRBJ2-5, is DSGVTQTPKHLITATGQRVTLRCSPRSGDLSVYWYQQSLDQGLQFLIQYYNGEERAKGNILERFSAQQFPDLHSELNLSSLELGDSALYFCASSPGTYQETQYFGPGTRLLVL.

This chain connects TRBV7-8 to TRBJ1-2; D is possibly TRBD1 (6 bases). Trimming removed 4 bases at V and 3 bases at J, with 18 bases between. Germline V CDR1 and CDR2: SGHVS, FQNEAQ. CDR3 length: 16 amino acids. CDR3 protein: CASSSTRTQGYYGYTF. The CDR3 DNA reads TGTGCCAGCAGCTCCACAAGGACGCAGGGGTACTATGGCTACACCTTC. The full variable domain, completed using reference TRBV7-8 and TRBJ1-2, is GAGVSQSPRYKVAKRGQDVALRCDPISGHVSLFWYQQALGQGPEFLTYFQNEAQLDKSGLPSDRFFAERPEGSVSTLKIQRTQQEDSAVYLCASSSTRTQGYYGYTFGSGTRLTVV.

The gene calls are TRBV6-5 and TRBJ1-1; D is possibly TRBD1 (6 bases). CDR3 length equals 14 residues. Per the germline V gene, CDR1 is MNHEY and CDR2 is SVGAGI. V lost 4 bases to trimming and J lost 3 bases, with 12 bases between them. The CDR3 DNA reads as TGTGCCAGCAGTTCAGCGGACAGTCACACTGAAGCTTTCTTT. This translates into CASSSADSHTEAFF.

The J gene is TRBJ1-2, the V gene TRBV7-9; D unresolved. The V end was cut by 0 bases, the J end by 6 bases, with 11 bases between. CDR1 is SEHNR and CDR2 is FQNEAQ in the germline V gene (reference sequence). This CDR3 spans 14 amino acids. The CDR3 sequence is CASSLARVPDGYTF. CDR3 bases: TGTGCCAGCAGCTTAGCGCGGGTGCCGGATGGCTACACCTTC.

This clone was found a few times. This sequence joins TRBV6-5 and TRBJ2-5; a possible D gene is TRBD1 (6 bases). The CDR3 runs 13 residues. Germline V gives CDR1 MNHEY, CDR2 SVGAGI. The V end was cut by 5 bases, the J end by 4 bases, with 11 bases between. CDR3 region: CASSETGRETQYF. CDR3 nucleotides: TGTGCCAGCAGTGAGACAGGCCGAGAGACCCAGTACTTC.

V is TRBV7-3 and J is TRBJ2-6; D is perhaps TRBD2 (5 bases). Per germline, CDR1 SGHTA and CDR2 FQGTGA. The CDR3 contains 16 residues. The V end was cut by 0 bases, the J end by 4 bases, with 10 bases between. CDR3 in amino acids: CASSLTLGRGANVLTF. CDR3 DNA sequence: TGTGCCAGCAGCTTAACGCTAGGGAGAGGGGCCAACGTCCTGACTTTC.

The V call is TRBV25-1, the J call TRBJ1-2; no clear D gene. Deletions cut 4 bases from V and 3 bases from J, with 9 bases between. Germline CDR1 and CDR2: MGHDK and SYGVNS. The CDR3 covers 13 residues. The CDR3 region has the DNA TGTGCCAGCAGTGTCTCAGTCCACTATGGCTACACCTTC. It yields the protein CASSVSVHYGYTF.

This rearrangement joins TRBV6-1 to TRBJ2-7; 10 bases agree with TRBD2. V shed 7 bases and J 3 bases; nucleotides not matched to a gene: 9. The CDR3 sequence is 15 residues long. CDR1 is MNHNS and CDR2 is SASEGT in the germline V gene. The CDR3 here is CASNELAGEFYEQYF. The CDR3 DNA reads TGTGCCAGCAATGAGCTAGCGGGGGAGTTCTACGAGCAGTACTTC.

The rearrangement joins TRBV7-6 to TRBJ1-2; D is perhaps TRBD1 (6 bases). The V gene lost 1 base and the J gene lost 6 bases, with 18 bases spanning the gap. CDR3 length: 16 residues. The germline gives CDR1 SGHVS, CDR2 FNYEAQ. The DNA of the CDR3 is TGTGCCAGCAGCTTAGTGGTGGCAGGGGAAGGCCATGGCTACACCTTC. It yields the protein CASSLVVAGEGHGYTF.